Below, 19 T cell receptor beta chains from the same sample are listed, as sequenced in a study of blood T cell repertoires in COVID-19. Here immunoSEQ multiplex PCR was the method, and the copy in TCRdb shows in-frame clones only, minus some. The profile shows 150,000 to 180,000 clones, approximately 90% of them singletons. The material sequenced was peripheral blood. These receptors were obtained from a woman between 40 and 50 years old with acute or convalescent COVID-19.

The gene calls are TRBV2 and TRBJ1-1; TRBD1 matches 9 bases. Germline CDR1 is SNHLY and CDR2 is FYNNEI. The CDR3 contains 14 residues. Germline trimming cut 3 bases from V and 6 bases from J; bases unmatched to any gene: 5. CDR3 DNA sequence: TGTGCCAGCAGTGATAGAACAGGGGGCTCTGAAGCTTTCTTT. This sequence encodes CASSDRTGGSEAFF.

V is TRBV19 and J is TRBJ2-3; perhaps TRBD2 as D (5 bases). There are 14 residues in the CDR3. The germline V and J ends were trimmed by 7 bases and 5 bases, with 16 bases remaining between them. Germline values: CDR1 LNHDA, CDR2 SQIVND (reference sequence). The CDR3 nucleotides are TGTGCCAGTACCAAAGGAGGTTTTGAAGATACGCAGTATTTT. Its translation is CASTKGGFEDTQYF.

The chain carries TRBV9 and TRBJ2-1, with TRBD1 matching over 7 bases. Germline CDR1 and CDR2: SGDLS and YYNGEE. V was pared by 4 bases and J by 2 bases, with 12 bases of the junction left unmatched. The CDR3 length is 17 residues. The CDR3 DNA sequence: TGTGCCAGCAGCCTAAGAACTACAGGGGTACCCTACAATGAGCAGTTCTTC. Translation: CASSLRTTGVPYNEQFF.

The chain couples TRBV24-1 to TRBJ1-5, with 9 bases that match TRBD1. CDR3 length equals 15 residues. V lost 5 bases to trimming and J lost 4 bases; unmatched junction nucleotides: 5. The V gene's germline CDR1 is KGHDR and CDR2 SFDVKD. CDR3 in DNA: TGTGCCACCAGTGGTGGGGACAGGGCAAATCAGCCCCAGCATTTT. This gives the protein CATSGGDRANQPQHF.

This clone has only one observation. The V call is TRBV9, the J call TRBJ2-3, with 13 bases aligning to TRBD2. CDR1 SGDLS and CDR2 YYNGEE come from the germline V gene. The J segment lost 0 bases and the V segment lost 4 bases, leaving 11 bases of the junction unmatched. The CDR3 totals 19 residues. The CDR3 loop reads CASSPSRTSGSPSTDTQYF. The DNA of the CDR3 is TGTGCCAGCAGCCCAAGCCGGACTAGCGGGAGCCCTAGCACAGATACGCAGTATTTT.

This chain links TRBV7-9 with TRBJ2-2; D not certain. CDR1 is SEHNR and CDR2 is FQNEAQ in the germline V gene (reference sequence). The V and J ends lost 2 bases and 1 base respectively, with 8 bases between them. This CDR3 is built from 15 residues. Here the CDR3 DNA reads TGTGCCAGCAGCTTACAGGCAGAGAACACCGGGGAGCTGTTTTTT. It codes for CASSLQAENTGELFF.

The gene calls are TRBV18 and TRBJ1-2; 7 nucleotides agree with TRBD1. Germline V gives CDR1 KGHSH, CDR2 LQKENI. V dropped 3 bases and J dropped 7; count of bases not matched to a gene: 5. This CDR3 comprises 13 residues. As DNA, the CDR3 is TGTGCCAGCTCACCCGGGACAGTTCGTGGCTACACCTTC. Translated, it gives CASSPGTVRGYTF. Complete variable domain (other parts from reference TRBV18 and TRBJ1-2): NAGVMQNPRHLVRRRGQEARLRCSPMKGHSHVYWYRQLPEEGLKFMVYLQKENIIDESGMPKERFSAEFPKEGPSILRIQQVVRGDSAAYFCASSPGTVRGYTFGSGTRLTVV.

The chain recombines TRBV5-5 with TRBJ2-7, with D perhaps TRBD1 (6 bases). The germline gives CDR1 SGHKS, CDR2 YYEKEE (reference sequence). V lost 0 bases and J 1 base, leaving 11 bases between the germline ends. The CDR3 is 15 amino acids. The CDR3 sequence: CASSLEGTPSYEQYF. The DNA for the CDR3 is TGTGCCAGCAGCTTGGAGGGGACACCGTCCTACGAGCAGTACTTC.

This chain connects TRBV7-6 to TRBJ1-3; the D is unclear. Germline V gene data show CDR1 as SGHVS and CDR2 as FNYEAQ. V was cut by 0 bases and J by 3 bases, with 12 bases left in between. CDR3 size: 16 residues. DNA for the CDR3: TGTGCCAGCAGCTTAGCGGGCGAGGGAGGTGGAAACACCATATATTTT. Amino acids: CASSLAGEGGGNTIYF.

The chain joins TRBV6-1 to TRBJ2-5, with 7 bases that match TRBD2. The CDR3 extends over 19 amino acids. Germline CDR1 MNHNS, CDR2 SASEGT. Unmatched junction bases numbered 19, after V lost 1 base and J lost 5 bases. CDR3 region: CASSEGDSERRGWLETQYF. CDR3 coding DNA: TGTGCCAGCAGTGAAGGAGATTCGGAACGGCGGGGGTGGCTCGAGACCCAGTACTTC.

J is TRBJ2-3 and V is TRBV4-1, with 9 nucleotides matching TRBD2. V was clipped by 0 bases and J by 2 bases; unmatched bases: 6. The CDR3 runs to 17 residues. Germline V gene sequence: CDR1 MGHRA, CDR2 YSYEKL. CDR3 amino acids: CASSQDGLAGYTDTQYF. The CDR3 DNA is TGCGCCAGCAGCCAAGATGGCCTAGCGGGGTACACAGATACGCAGTATTTT.

This chain joins TRBV9 and TRBJ1-2, with a possible D match to TRBD1 (5 bases). The CDR3 runs to 16 residues. V lost 0 bases and J lost 6, with 18 bases in between. Germline loops: CDR1 SGDLS, CDR2 YYNGEE. The CDR3 protein is CASSVVSAGPLDGYTF. The CDR3, as DNA: TGTGCCAGCAGCGTAGTATCGGCAGGGCCCCTCGATGGCTACACCTTC.

The CDR3 DNA is TGTGCCAGCATTTGGACGACGGGGGAAGCTTTCTTT. Translation gives CASIWTTGEAFF. This chain joins TRBV28 and TRBJ1-1; D gene ambiguous. Germline CDR1 is MDHEN and CDR2 is SYDVKM. V was clipped by 7 bases and J by 8 bases, with 14 bases between them. The CDR3 contains 12 residues.

The chain carries TRBV6-5 and TRBJ2-7; D is possibly TRBD2 (6 bases). Trimming shortened V by 4 bases and J by 3 bases, and 7 bases separated the two germline ends. The CDR3 has 12 amino acids. CDR1 and CDR2 from the germline V gene are MNHEY and SVGAGI. The CDR3 here is CASSWRGYEQYF. The CDR3 bases are TGTGCCAGCAGTTGGAGGGGCTACGAGCAGTACTTC.

This clone was counted between two and nine times. CDR3 coding DNA: TGTGCCAGCAGCTTAGGGAGGACCATGGGTCCGGAGCAGTTCTTC. It specifies CASSLGRTMGPEQFF. The chain employs TRBV7-2 and TRBJ2-1, with a weak D call TRBD2 (5 bases). The V gene lost 1 base and the J gene lost 10 bases, with 17 bases spanning the gap. This CDR3 is 15 amino acids long. Germline assignment: CDR1 SGHTA and CDR2 FQGNSA.

CDR3 amino acids: CASSRSSGQGSYEQYF. The CDR3 DNA sequence: TGTGCCAGCAGCCGTTCTAGCGGGCAAGGCTCCTACGAGCAGTACTTC. This chain joins TRBV11-2 and TRBJ2-7, with 8 positions matching TRBD2. V trimming: 5 bases; J trimming: 0 bases; junction bases outside the gene matches: 9. The germline CDR1 and CDR2 sequences are SGHAT and FQNNGV. This CDR3 has 16 amino acids.

The V and J genes are TRBV28 and TRBJ1-5, with D unresolved. The CDR3 extends over 15 amino acids. V was clipped by 6 bases and J by 1 base, with 13 bases between them. Germline V gene sequence: CDR1 MDHEN, CDR2 SYDVKM. The DNA for the CDR3 is TGTGCCAGCAGCAAAGAGGGCAGGAGCAATCAGCCCCAGCATTTT. Protein: CASSKEGRSNQPQHF.

The CDR3 DNA reads TGTGCCAGCAGTTACTCTATGTCCTCACCCCTCCACTTT. It yields the protein CASSYSMSSPLHF. The rearrangement links TRBV6-5 to TRBJ1-6; no clear D gene. The CDR3 runs 13 residues. Germline-derived CDR1 and CDR2 are MNHEY and SVGAGI. Trimming pared 0 bases from V and 10 bases from J, leaving 7 bases between.

This chain connects TRBV15 to TRBJ2-2, with D uncertain. V gave up 2 bases and J gave up 8 bases, with 6 bases separating them. CDR3 length: 12 amino acids. CDR1 and CDR2 from the germline V gene are LNHNV and YYDKDF (reference sequence). This CDR3 reads CATSRQAGELFF. CDR3 DNA: TGTGCCACCAGCAGACAGGCAGGGGAGCTGTTTTTT.